The TCR beta chain described here comes from a study of OX40 agonist ivuxolimab in advanced cancers. Study context: Treatment of patients was with ivuxolimab, an agonistic anti-OX40 (CD134) antibody. Participants, 80% to 90% male, averaged roughly 60 years of age, ranging from about 23 to 90.

The data were produced by immunoSEQ multiplex PCR, yet TCRdb's version contains in-frame clones alone and is incomplete. The data show 40,000 or so clones, with about 85% seen just once and under 45% held by the top ten. J gave up 3 bases and V 6 bases, and 3 bases lay outside the gene matches. This CDR3 region has 14 residues. Germline V CDR1 and CDR2: SGHVS, FQNEAQ. This specimen consisted of CD4+ or CD8+ T cells sorted from blood, obtained in a trial of the OX40 agonist ivuxolimab. The sequence was obtained from an adult with an advanced solid tumor such as melanoma, head and neck, liver or kidney cancer. The chain couples TRBV7-8 to TRBJ2-5; 11 nucleotides align to TRBD2. The CDR3 loop is CASRLTSGEETQYF. The CDR3 coding sequence is TGTGCCAGCAGATTGACTAGCGGGGAAGAGACCCAGTACTTC.